This is a list of T cell receptor beta chains from one sample in a study of blood T cell repertoires in COVID-19. The repertoire was sequenced with immunoSEQ multiplex PCR; TCRdb's copy has only in-frame clones and lacks some. This sample has 150,000 to 200,000 clones; about 85% occur once, and the top ten carry roughly 1%. Sequenced: peripheral blood. These receptors all come from a middle-aged man with acute or convalescent COVID-19. Both conserved end residues are trimmed from each CDR3. Rows give clone size only sometimes, using once, few, many, or a class for an expanded clone.

cdr3_length | j_call | v_call | clone_size | cdr3_aa
11 | TRBJ2-7 | TRBV3-1/TRBV3-2 | - | ASSLNGAYEQY
14 | TRBJ2-3 | TRBV7-2 | - | ASSLIAYTSTDTQY
14 | TRBJ2-3 | TRBV5-4 | - | ASSPSLAGGTDTQY
11 | TRBJ1-2 | TRBV12-3/TRBV12-4 | - | ASSFNTNYGYT
12 | TRBJ2-1 | TRBV6-2/TRBV6-3 | - | ASSWGTSVDEQF
11 | TRBJ1-2 | TRBV27 | - | ASSLNGVGGYT
12 | TRBJ1-6 | TRBV5-1 | - | ASSLTNYNSPLH
13 | TRBJ1-5 | TRBV2 | - | ASSEGRVSNQPQH
13 | TRBJ2-2 | TRBV5-1 | - | ASSRTSIDTGELF
11 | TRBJ2-3 | TRBV11-3 | - | ASSLGQGDTQY
13 | TRBJ2-5 | TRBV7-7 | - | ASSPEDRFQETQY
17 | TRBJ2-2 | TRBV19 | - | ASRVSRGGTGGQSGELF
12 | TRBJ1-2 | TRBV3-1/TRBV3-2 | - | ASSDRDSHYGYT
14 | TRBJ1-2 | TRBV19 | - | ASSPYSTGVGYGYT
10 | TRBJ1-1 | TRBV7-3 | - | ASSSSRGKAF
15 | TRBJ2-2 | TRBV14 | - | ASSQLSGRVDTGELF
14 | TRBJ1-1 | TRBV3-1/TRBV3-2 | - | ASSQEQGLGNTEAF
12 | TRBJ1-1 | TRBV5-4 | - | ASSGQQLNTEAF
13 | TRBJ1-3 | TRBV14 | - | ASSPTGTAGNTIY
9 | TRBJ2-7 | TRBV20-1 | - | SARDSYEQY
13 | TRBJ2-2 | TRBV4-3 | - | ASSQDPGFGGELF
14 | TRBJ2-7 | TRBV14 | - | ASSQNLGRNGGEQY
14 | TRBJ2-7 | TRBV28 | - | ASSPRLGRGQGEQY
11 | TRBJ2-1 | TRBV6-5 | - | ASSSRTPSGQF
17 | TRBJ2-3 | TRBV5-6 | few | ASRGRDRGKRTSTDTQY
14 | TRBJ1-6 | TRBV5-6 | - | ASSPGLSGGSSPLH
13 | TRBJ1-5 | TRBV2 | - | ASSGGTGSGQPQH
10 | TRBJ1-1 | TRBV14 | - | ASSQYNTEAF
12 | TRBJ1-3 | TRBV7-6 | - | ASSLGGDGNTIY
11 | TRBJ1-2 | TRBV7-2 | - | ASSLDLNYGYT
13 | TRBJ1-2 | TRBV6-1 | - | ASSELLEGARGYT
14 | TRBJ1-6 | TRBV7-9 | few | ASSSGGGTYNSPLH
12 | TRBJ1-6 | TRBV7-3 | - | ASSPTGGFSPLH
16 | TRBJ1-6 | TRBV18 | - | ASSQSSSATAGNSPLH
16 | TRBJ1-2 | TRBV28 | few | ASSLGVEVGGADYGYT
14 | TRBJ2-7 | TRBV7-8 | - | ASSAETGQGAYEQY
14 | TRBJ2-6 | TRBV11-3 | - | ASSGAGGSGANVLT
12 | TRBJ1-2 | TRBV7-9 | - | ASSLGRGNDGYT
14 | TRBJ2-1 | TRBV4-1 | - | ASSQEGGGAYNEQF
10 | TRBJ1-5 | TRBV3-1/TRBV3-2 | - | ASSHSGQPQH
10 | TRBJ1-2 | TRBV2 | once | ASSPEGDGYT